Listed below are T cell receptor beta chains from one sample, sequenced in a study of blood T cells in healthy people across ages. TCRdb passed the 5' RACE reads through MiXCR, listing each CDR3 protein once. This table holds just over 800,000 distinct CDR3 sequences, around 68% found once. The sequencing sample was made of blood. The receptors originated from a man aged 30 to 39 in good health. The CDR3 runs from the conserved cysteine through the conserved F or W. The order of the fields is J gene, clone size, V gene, D gene, CDR3 protein, CDR3 DNA. D genes are given only for firm matches. Size tells how often a clone was seen (once, few, many) or the class of an expanded clone, and some rows leave it out.

J: TRBJ2-1
size: NA
V: TRBV24-1
D: NA
CDR3: CATSDWASEHEQFF
DNA: TGTGCCACCAGTGATTGGGCCTCGGAGCATGAGCAGTTCTTC

J: TRBJ2-7
size: NA
V: TRBV6-5
D: TRBD1
CDR3: CASSYLRDRGDEQYF
DNA: TGTGCCAGCAGTTACCTCCGGGACAGGGGCGACGAGCAGTACTTC

J: TRBJ2-7
size: few
V: TRBV7-9
D: TRBD1
CDR3: CASLPGQGREQYF
DNA: TGTGCCAGCCTTCCGGGACAGGGTAGAGAGCAGTACTTC

J: TRBJ2-2
size: NA
V: TRBV4-3
D: TRBD1
CDR3: CASSQGGTGGRELFF
DNA: TGCGCCAGCAGCCAAGGAGGGACAGGTGGGAGGGAGCTGTTTTTT

J: TRBJ2-5
size: NA
V: TRBV29-1
D: NA
CDR3: CSVGGRQVQETQYF
DNA: TGCAGCGTGGGGGGTCGTCAGGTCCAAGAGACCCAGTACTTC

J: TRBJ2-7
size: NA
V: TRBV6-1
D: NA
CDR3: CASSDFTSYEQYF
DNA: TGTGCCAGCAGTGACTTCACCTCCTACGAGCAGTACTTC

J: TRBJ1-5
size: NA
V: TRBV7-2
D: TRBD1
CDR3: CASSVQGDQPQHF
DNA: TGTGCCAGCAGCGTACAGGGGGACCAGCCCCAGCATTTT

J: TRBJ2-5
size: NA
V: TRBV7-9
D: TRBD1
CDR3: CASSLVQGARETQYF
DNA: TGTGCCAGCAGCTTAGTCCAGGGGGCGCGGGAGACCCAGTACTTC

J: TRBJ2-5
size: NA
V: TRBV6-4
D: NA
CDR3: CASSDTHGETQYF
DNA: TGTGCCAGCAGTGACACTCACGGGGAGACCCAGTACTTC

J: TRBJ2-1
size: NA
V: TRBV3-1
D: NA
CDR3: CASSPDGGLNEQFF
DNA: TGTGCCAGCAGCCCAGACGGGGGGCTGAATGAGCAGTTCTTC

J: TRBJ2-1
size: NA
V: TRBV28
D: TRBD2
CDR3: CASIQAGGHNEQFF
DNA: TGTGCCAGCATCCAAGCGGGGGGCCACAATGAGCAGTTCTTC

J: TRBJ2-1
size: few
V: TRBV6-2/TRBV6-3
D: NA
CDR3: CASTVGGGEQFF
DNA: TGTGCCAGCACCGTAGGGGGGGGTGAGCAGTTCTTC

J: TRBJ2-3
size: NA
V: TRBV20-1
D: TRBD2
CDR3: CSARGRGGRTDTQYF
DNA: TGCAGTGCTAGAGGGCGGGGGGGCCGCACAGATACGCAGTATTTT

J: TRBJ2-7
size: few
V: TRBV10-3
D: NA
CDR3: CAISESSFSGSEQYF
DNA: TGTGCCATCAGTGAGTCAAGCTTCTCGGGTTCCGAGCAGTACTTC

J: TRBJ2-3
size: NA
V: TRBV20-1
D: TRBD2
CDR3: CSASRTSGGIPDTQYF
DNA: TGCAGTGCTTCACGGACTAGCGGGGGGATCCCAGATACGCAGTATTTT

J: TRBJ2-1
size: few
V: TRBV15
D: NA
CDR3: CATSRDVRGYHEQFF
DNA: TGTGCCACCAGCAGAGATGTTAGGGGTTACCATGAGCAGTTCTTC

J: TRBJ1-1
size: NA
V: TRBV4-3
D: NA
CDR3: CASSPRPRGDTEAFF
DNA: TGCGCCAGCAGCCCCCGCCCTAGAGGGGACACTGAAGCTTTCTTT

J: TRBJ2-7
size: NA
V: TRBV5-1
D: NA
CDR3: CASSLPRDNSYEQYF
DNA: TGCGCCAGCAGCTTACCTCGGGACAACTCCTACGAGCAGTACTTC

J: TRBJ1-2
size: NA
V: TRBV9
D: NA
CDR3: CASSAGFRGGYGYTF
DNA: TGTGCCAGCAGCGCAGGCTTCAGGGGCGGCTATGGCTACACCTTC

J: TRBJ1-4
size: NA
V: TRBV12-3/TRBV12-4
D: TRBD1
CDR3: CASSARGLGEKLFF
DNA: TGTGCCAGCAGTGCCAGGGGGCTGGGGGAAAAACTGTTTTTT

J: TRBJ2-7
size: NA
V: TRBV9
D: NA
CDR3: CASSPPSSCEQYF
DNA: TGTGCCAGCAGCCCACCCTCATCCTGCGAGCAGTACTTC

J: TRBJ2-1
size: NA
V: TRBV6-5
D: TRBD2
CDR3: CASSSGTSGGSPQFF
DNA: TGTGCCAGCAGTTCGGGGACTAGCGGGGGAAGTCCGCAGTTCTTC

J: TRBJ1-4
size: many
V: TRBV5-1
D: NA
CDR3: CASSLDTTNEKLFF
DNA: TGCGCCAGCAGCTTGGACACAACTAATGAAAAACTGTTTTTT

J: TRBJ2-7
size: NA
V: TRBV12-3/TRBV12-4
D: NA
CDR3: CASSSTGILTYEQYF
DNA: TGTGCCAGCAGTTCAACAGGGATTCTAACCTACGAGCAGTACTTC

J: TRBJ1-1
size: few
V: TRBV4-2
D: NA
CDR3: CASSQASNTEAFF
DNA: TGTGCCAGCAGCCAAGCCAGTAACACTGAAGCTTTCTTT

J: TRBJ1-2
size: NA
V: TRBV7-2
D: TRBD1
CDR3: CASSSQGGSYGYTF
DNA: TGTGCCAGCAGCTCACAGGGGGGCAGCTATGGCTACACCTTC

J: TRBJ2-1
size: once
V: TRBV20-1
D: NA
CDR3: CSARDKGLVRDNEQFF
DNA: TGCAGTGCTAGAGATAAAGGACTCGTTCGCGACAATGAGCAGTTCTTC

J: TRBJ2-1
size: NA
V: TRBV4-2
D: NA
CDR3: CASSQVDPRSYNEQFF
DNA: TGTGCCAGCAGCCAAGTGGACCCTAGGTCCTACAATGAGCAGTTCTTC

J: TRBJ1-1
size: few
V: TRBV7-9
D: NA
CDR3: CASSLGGRGNTEAFF
DNA: TGTGCCAGCAGCTTAGGGGGTCGGGGTAACACTGAAGCTTTCTTT

J: TRBJ2-5
size: few
V: TRBV5-1
D: TRBD2
CDR3: CASAPGLAIGGGETQYF
DNA: TGCGCCAGCGCTCCGGGACTAGCGATTGGAGGTGGAGAGACCCAGTACTTC

J: TRBJ2-7
size: few
V: TRBV5-1
D: TRBD1
CDR3: CASSSQGADEQYF
DNA: TGCGCCAGCAGCTCACAGGGGGCGGACGAGCAGTACTTC

J: TRBJ2-3
size: NA
V: TRBV6-1
D: TRBD2
CDR3: CASAPTGGLLGDTQYF
DNA: TGTGCCAGCGCTCCCACGGGGGGTTTGTTGGGGGATACGCAGTATTTT

J: TRBJ2-7
size: few
V: TRBV20-1
D: NA
CDR3: CSANDRDSTYEQYF
DNA: TGCAGTGCGAACGACCGGGACTCTACCTACGAGCAGTACTTC

J: TRBJ2-4
size: few
V: TRBV5-8
D: NA
CDR3: CASSLDLIENIQYF
DNA: TGTGCCAGCAGCTTGGATTTGATCGAAAACATTCAGTACTTC

J: TRBJ2-3
size: NA
V: TRBV6-6
D: TRBD1
CDR3: CASRNTGVDTQYF
DNA: TGTGCCAGCAGAAACACAGGGGTAGATACGCAGTATTTT

J: TRBJ2-1
size: NA
V: TRBV2
D: TRBD2
CDR3: CASSEVRGGNEQFF
DNA: TGTGCCAGCAGTGAAGTCCGGGGGGGCAATGAGCAGTTCTTC

J: TRBJ2-1
size: NA
V: TRBV7-2
D: TRBD1
CDR3: CASSLGQGALGEQFF
DNA: TGTGCCAGCAGCCTGGGACAGGGGGCCTTAGGTGAGCAGTTCTTC

J: TRBJ2-7
size: NA
V: TRBV25-1
D: TRBD1
CDR3: CASSAGGFYEQYF
DNA: TGTGCCAGCAGTGCAGGGGGCTTCTACGAGCAGTACTTC

J: TRBJ2-6
size: once
V: TRBV4-1
D: NA
CDR3: CASSVQTGANVLTF
DNA: TGCGCCAGCAGCGTCCAGACTGGGGCCAACGTCCTGACTTTC

J: TRBJ2-7
size: many
V: TRBV7-6
D: NA
CDR3: CASSLGSQGMSEQYF
DNA: TGTGCCAGCAGCTTAGGTTCGCAGGGGATGAGTGAGCAGTACTTC